Many counts were recorded for the clone carrying this T cell receptor beta chain. Its antigen is still unknown. The data were taken from a study of Graves' ophthalmopathy and Graves' hyperthyroidism. Study findings and constraints: Blood samples also showed most expanded thyroid clonotypes exceeding 0.001 frequency.

The hyperthyroidism patients, aged 18 to 65, had been newly diagnosed, with under 2 months' duration. The V gene's germline CDR1 is SEHNR and CDR2 FQNEAQ (reference sequence). V trimming: 4 bases; J trimming: 4 bases; junction bases outside the gene matches: 4. The CDR3 length is 14 residues. Amplification of TCR beta CDR3 regions used RNA transcripts. Second-round multiplex PCR came after first-round RT-PCR with HTBI primers. One entry per CDR3 protein, called by TCRdb with MiXCR from the multiplex PCR reads. This table has 400,000 to 450,000 distinct CDR3 sequences, around 20% appearing once. This TCR was recovered from a woman between 18 and 30 years old with stable Graves' hyperthyroidism. Sequenced material: peripheral blood. The V call is TRBV7-9, the J call TRBJ1-2, with 9 bases matching TRBD1. The CDR3 sequence is CASSSLTGGYGYTF. CDR3 in DNA: TGTGCCAGCAGCTCACTGACAGGGGGCTATGGCTACACCTTC.